This T cell receptor beta chain was retrieved from a study of blood T cell repertoires in COVID-19. Overall study context: The United States, Italy and Spain were the sources of the acute and convalescent COVID-19 samples. PBMCs, B-cell-depleted T cells, or T cells provided the cDNA or gDNA that made up the material.

The CDR3 loop spans 15 amino acids. Per germline, CDR1 SGDLS and CDR2 YYNGEE. The trim removed 6 bases at V and 7 bases at J, leaving 14 bases unmatched. The data were produced by immunoSEQ multiplex PCR, yet TCRdb's version contains in-frame clones alone and is incomplete. The sample has hundreds of thousands of clones; about 87% are singletons. Cohort allocation depended upon clinical history that participants reported. The receptor was isolated from a man aged 25-40 years who had recovered from COVID-19. The V gene is TRBV9, the J gene TRBJ1-2, with 8 nucleotides matching TRBD1. Material for sequencing was PBMCs or T cells enriched from blood (not recorded which). CDR3 sequence: CASTEDRVPTGGYTF. The CDR3 nucleotides are TGTGCCAGCACCGAGGACAGGGTTCCAACTGGTGGCTACACCTTC.